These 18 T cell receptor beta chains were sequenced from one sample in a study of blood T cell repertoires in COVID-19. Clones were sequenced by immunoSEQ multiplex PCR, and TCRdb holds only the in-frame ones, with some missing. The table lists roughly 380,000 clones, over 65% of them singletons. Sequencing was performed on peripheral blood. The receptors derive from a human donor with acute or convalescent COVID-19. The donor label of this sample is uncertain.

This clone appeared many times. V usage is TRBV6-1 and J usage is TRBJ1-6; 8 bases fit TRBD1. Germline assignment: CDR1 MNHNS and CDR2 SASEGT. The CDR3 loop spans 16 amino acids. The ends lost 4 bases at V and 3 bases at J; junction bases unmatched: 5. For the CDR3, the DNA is TGTGCCAGCAGTGGGGGGGGACAGGTCTATAATTCACCCCTCCACTTT. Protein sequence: CASSGGGQVYNSPLHF.

The CDR3 reads CASSQVRGGLYEQYF. CDR3 sequence (DNA): TGCGCCAGCAGCCAAGTCCGAGGGGGTTTGTACGAGCAGTACTTC. The J gene is TRBJ2-7, the V gene TRBV4-1; the D gene is possibly TRBD1 (6 bases). V was pared by 1 base and J by 4 bases, with 14 bases between. Germline CDR1 reads MGHRA; CDR2 reads YSYEKL. This CDR3 is 15 amino acids long.

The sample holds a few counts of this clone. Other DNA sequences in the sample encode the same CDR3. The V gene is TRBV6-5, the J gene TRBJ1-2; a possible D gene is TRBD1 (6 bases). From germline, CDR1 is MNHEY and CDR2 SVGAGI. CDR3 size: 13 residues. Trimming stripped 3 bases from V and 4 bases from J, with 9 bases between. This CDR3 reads CASSYSGAYGYTF. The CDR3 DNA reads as TGTGCCAGCAGTTATTCAGGGGCCTATGGCTACACCTTC.

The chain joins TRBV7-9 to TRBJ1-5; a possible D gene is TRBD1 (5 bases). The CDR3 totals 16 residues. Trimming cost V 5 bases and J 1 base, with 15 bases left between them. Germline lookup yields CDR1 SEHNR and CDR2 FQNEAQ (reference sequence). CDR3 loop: CASSPEQAVSNQPQHF. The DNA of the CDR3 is TGTGCCAGCAGCCCCGAACAGGCAGTGAGCAATCAGCCCCAGCATTTT.

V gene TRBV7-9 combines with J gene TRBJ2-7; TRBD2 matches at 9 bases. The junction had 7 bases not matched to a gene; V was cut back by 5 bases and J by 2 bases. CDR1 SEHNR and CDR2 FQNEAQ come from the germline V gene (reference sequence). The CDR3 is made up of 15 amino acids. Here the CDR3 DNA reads TGTGCCAGCAGCAGTACTAGCGGGTGGACCTACGAGCAGTACTTC. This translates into CASSSTSGWTYEQYF.

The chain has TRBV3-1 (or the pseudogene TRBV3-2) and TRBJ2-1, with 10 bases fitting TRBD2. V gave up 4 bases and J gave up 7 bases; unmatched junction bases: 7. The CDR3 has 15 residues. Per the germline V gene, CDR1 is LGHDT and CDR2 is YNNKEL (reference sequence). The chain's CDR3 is CASSPSGGARNEQFF. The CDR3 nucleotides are TGTGCCAGCAGCCCCAGCGGGGGGGCAAGAAATGAGCAGTTCTTC.

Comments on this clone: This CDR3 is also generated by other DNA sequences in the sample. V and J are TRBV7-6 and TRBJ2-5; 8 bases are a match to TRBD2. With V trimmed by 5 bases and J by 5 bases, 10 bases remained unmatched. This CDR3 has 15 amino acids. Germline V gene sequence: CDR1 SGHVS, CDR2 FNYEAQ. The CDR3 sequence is CASSPSGGAWETQYF. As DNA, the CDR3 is TGTGCCAGCAGCCCCTCCGGGGGGGCCTGGGAGACCCAGTACTTC.

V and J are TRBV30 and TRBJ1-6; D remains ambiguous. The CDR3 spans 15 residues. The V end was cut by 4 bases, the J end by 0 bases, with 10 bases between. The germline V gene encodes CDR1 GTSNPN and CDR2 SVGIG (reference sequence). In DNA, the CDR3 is TGTGCCTGGACCGCTCTGAGCTCCTATAATTCACCCCTCCACTTT. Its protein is CAWTALSSYNSPLHF.

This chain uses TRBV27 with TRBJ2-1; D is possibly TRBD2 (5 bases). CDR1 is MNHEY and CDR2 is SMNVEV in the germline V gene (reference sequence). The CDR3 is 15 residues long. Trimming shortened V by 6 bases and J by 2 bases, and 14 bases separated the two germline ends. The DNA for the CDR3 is TGTGCCAGCAGCCCCAGCGGTGCACCCTACAATGAGCAGTTCTTC. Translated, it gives CASSPSGAPYNEQFF.

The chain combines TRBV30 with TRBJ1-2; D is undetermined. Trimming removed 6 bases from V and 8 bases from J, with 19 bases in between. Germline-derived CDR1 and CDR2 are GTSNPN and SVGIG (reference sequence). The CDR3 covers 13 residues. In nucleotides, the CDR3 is TGTGCCTGCCCCGGACGGGGTCTTGGCGGCTACACCTTC. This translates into CACPGRGLGGYTF.

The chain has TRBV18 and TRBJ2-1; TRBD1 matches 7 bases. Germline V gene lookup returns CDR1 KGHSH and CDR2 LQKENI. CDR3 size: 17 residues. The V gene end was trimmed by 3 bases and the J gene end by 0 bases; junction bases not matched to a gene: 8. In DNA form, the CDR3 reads TGTGCCAGCTCACCGTATACGACAGGGAGCTCCTACAATGAGCAGTTCTTC. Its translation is CASSPYTTGSSYNEQFF. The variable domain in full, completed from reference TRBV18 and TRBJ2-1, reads NAGVMQNPRHLVRRRGQEARLRCSPMKGHSHVYWYRQLPEEGLKFMVYLQKENIIDESGMPKERFSAEFPKEGPSILRIQQVVRGDSAAYFCASSPYTTGSSYNEQFFGPGTRLTVL.

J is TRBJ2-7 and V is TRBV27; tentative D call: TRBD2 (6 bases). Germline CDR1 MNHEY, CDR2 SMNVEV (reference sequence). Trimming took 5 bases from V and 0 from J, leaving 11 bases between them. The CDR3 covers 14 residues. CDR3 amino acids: CASSPGGSSYEQYF. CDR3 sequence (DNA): TGTGCCAGCAGTCCCGGGGGAAGCTCCTACGAGCAGTACTTC.

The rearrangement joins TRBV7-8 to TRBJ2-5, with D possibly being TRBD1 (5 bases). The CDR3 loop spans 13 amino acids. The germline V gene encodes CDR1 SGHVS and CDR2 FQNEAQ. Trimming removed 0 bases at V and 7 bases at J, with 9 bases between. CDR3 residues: CASSLADTATQYF. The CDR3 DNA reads TGTGCCAGCAGCTTAGCGGACACGGCGACCCAGTACTTC.

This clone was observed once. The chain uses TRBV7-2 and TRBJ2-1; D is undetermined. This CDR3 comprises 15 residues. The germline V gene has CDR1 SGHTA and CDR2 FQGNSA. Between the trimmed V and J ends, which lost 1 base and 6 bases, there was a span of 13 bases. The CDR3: CASSLGLLGGNEQFF. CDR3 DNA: TGTGCCAGCAGCTTAGGGTTGCTAGGCGGCAATGAGCAGTTCTTC.

The CDR3 protein is CASSPRLVRNEQFF. CDR3 DNA: TGTGCCAGCAGCCCCCGACTAGTAAGGAATGAGCAGTTCTTC. This chain connects TRBV13 to TRBJ2-1; D is perhaps TRBD2 (6 bases). The CDR3 runs to 14 residues. Germline CDR1 is PRHDT and CDR2 is FYEKMQ (reference sequence). Trimming cost V 5 bases and J 7 bases, with 15 bases left between them.

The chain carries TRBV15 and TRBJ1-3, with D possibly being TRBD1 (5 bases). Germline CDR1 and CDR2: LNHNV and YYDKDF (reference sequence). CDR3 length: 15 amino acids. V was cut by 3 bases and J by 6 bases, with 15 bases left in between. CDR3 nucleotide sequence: TGTGCCACCAGCAGTAAGCAGGGCTTGGCAAACACCATATATTTT. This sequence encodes CATSSKQGLANTIYF.

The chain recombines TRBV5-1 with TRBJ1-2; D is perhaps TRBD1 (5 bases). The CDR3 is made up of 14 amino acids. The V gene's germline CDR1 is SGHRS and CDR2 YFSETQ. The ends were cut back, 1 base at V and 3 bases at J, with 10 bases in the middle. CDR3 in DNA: TGCGCCAGCAGCTTGACTGGGGCAGACTATGGCTACACCTTC. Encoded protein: CASSLTGADYGYTF.

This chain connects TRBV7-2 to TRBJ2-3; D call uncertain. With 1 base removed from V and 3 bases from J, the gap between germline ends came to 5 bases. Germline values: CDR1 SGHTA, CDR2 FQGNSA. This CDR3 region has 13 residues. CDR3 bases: TGTGCCAGCAGCTTAGATCTTACAGATACGCAGTATTTT. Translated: CASSLDLTDTQYF. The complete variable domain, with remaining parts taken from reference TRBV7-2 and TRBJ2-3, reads GAGVSQSPSNKVTEKGKDVELRCDPISGHTALYWYRQSLGQGLEFLIYFQGNSAPDKSGLPSDRFSAERTGGSVSTLTIQRTQQEDSAVYLCASSLDLTDTQYFGPGTRLTVL.